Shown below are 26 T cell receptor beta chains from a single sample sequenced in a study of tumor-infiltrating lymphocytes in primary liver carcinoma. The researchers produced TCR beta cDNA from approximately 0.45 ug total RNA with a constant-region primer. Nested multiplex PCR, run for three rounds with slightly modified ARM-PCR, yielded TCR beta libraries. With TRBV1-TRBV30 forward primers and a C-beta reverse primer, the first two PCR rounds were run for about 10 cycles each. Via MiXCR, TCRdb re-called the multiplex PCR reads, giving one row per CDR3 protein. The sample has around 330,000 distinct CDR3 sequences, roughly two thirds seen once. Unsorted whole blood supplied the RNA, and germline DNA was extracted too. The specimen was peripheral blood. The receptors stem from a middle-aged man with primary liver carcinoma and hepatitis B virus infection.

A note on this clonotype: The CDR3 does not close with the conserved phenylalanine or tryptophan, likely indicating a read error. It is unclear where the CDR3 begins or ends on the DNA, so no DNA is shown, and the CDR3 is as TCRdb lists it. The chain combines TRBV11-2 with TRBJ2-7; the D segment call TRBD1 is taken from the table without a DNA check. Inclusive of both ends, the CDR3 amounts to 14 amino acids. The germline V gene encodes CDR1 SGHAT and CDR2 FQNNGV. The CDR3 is CASSFLSTGNEQYS.

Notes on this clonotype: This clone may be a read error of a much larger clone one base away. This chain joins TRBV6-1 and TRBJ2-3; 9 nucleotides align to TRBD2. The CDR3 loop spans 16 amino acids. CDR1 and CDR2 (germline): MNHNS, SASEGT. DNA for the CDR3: TGTGTCAGCAGTGATCGGTGGCGGGAGGGAACAGATACGCAGTATTTT. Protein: CVSSDRWREGTDTQYF.

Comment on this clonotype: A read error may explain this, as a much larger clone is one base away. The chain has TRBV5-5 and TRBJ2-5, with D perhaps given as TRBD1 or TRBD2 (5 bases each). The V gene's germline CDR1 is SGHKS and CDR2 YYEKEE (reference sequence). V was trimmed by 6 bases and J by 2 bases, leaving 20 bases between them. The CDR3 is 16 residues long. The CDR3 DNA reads TGTGCCAGCACTCCCGGGGCCGGTGTGGGTCAAGAGACCCAGTACTTC. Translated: CASTPGAGVGQETQYF. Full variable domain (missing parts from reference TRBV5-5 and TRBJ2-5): DAGVTQSPTHLIKTRGQQVTLRCSPISGHKSVSWYQQVLGQGPQFIFQYYEKEERGRGNFPDRFSARQFPNYSSELNVNALLLGDSALYLCASTPGAGVGQETQYFGPGTRLLVL.

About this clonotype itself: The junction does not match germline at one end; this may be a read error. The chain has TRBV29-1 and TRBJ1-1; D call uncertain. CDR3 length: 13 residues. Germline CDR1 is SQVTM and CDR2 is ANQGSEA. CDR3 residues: CNVEREGNTEAFF. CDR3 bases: TGCAACGTTGAGCGGGAGGGGAACACTGAAGCTTTCTTT.

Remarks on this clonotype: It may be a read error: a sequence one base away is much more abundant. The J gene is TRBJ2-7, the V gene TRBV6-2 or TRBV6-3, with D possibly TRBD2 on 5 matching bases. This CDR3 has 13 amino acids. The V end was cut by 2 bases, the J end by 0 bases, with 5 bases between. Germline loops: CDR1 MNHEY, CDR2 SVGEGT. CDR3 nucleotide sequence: TGTGCCAGCAGTTACCGGGGCTCCTACGAGCAGTACTTC. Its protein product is CASSYRGSYEQYF.

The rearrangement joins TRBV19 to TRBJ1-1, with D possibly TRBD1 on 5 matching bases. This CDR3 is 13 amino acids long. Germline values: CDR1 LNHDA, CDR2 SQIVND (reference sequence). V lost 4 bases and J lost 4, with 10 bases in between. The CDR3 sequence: CASSTLGGTEAFF. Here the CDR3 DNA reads TGTGCCAGTAGTACCTTGGGGGGCACTGAAGCTTTCTTT.

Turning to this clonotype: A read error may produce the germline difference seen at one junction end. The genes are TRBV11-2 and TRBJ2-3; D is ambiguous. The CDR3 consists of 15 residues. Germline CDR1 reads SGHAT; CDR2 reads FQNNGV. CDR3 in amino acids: CASSLVPLNTDTQYF. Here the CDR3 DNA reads TGTGCCAGCAGTTTAGTGCCCCTTAACACAGATACGCAGTATTTT.

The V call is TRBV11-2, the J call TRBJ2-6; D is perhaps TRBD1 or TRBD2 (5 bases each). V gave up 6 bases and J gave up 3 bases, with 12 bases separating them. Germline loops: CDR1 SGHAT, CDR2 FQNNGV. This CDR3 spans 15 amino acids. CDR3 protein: CASRPEGLGANVLTF. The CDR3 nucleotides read TGTGCCAGCAGACCAGAGGGGCTTGGGGCCAACGTCCTGACTTTC.

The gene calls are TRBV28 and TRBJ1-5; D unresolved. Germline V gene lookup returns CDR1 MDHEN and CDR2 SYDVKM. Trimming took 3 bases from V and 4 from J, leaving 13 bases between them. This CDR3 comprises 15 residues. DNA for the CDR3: TGTGCCAGCAGTTTGGGGTGGGCTCAGAATCAGCCCCAGCATTTT. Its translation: CASSLGWAQNQPQHF.

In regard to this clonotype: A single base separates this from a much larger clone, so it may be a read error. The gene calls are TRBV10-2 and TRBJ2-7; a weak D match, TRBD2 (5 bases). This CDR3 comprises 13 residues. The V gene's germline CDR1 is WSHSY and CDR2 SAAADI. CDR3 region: CVSSELWENEQYF. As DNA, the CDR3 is TGCGTCAGCAGTGAGTTGTGGGAGAACGAGCAGTACTTC.

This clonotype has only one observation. CDR3 nucleotide sequence: TGTGCCACCAGCTTAGCGGGGGGGCTTCACAATGAGCAGTTCTTC. As protein: CATSLAGGLHNEQFF. The chain joins TRBV24-1 to TRBJ2-1; 11 bases map to TRBD2. V shed 7 bases, J shed 5 bases, and the junction held 6 bases outside the gene matches. Germline lookup yields CDR1 KGHDR and CDR2 SFDVKD. The CDR3 has 15 residues.

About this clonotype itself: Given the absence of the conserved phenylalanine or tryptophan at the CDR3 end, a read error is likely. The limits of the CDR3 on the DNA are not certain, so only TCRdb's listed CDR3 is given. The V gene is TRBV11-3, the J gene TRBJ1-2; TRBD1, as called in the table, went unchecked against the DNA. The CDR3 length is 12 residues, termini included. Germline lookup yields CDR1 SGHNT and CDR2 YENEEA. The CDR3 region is CASPGGRYGYTL.

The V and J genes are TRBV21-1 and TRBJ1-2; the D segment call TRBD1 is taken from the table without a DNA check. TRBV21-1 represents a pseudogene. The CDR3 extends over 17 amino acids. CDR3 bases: TGTGCCAGCTCTCCCTTGGTGTACTGGACAGGGGTATATGGCTACACCTTC. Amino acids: CASSPLVYWTGVYGYTF.

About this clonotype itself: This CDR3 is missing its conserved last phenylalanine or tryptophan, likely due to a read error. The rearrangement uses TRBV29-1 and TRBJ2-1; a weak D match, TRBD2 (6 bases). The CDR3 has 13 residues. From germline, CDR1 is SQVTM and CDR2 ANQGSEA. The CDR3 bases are TGCAGCGTTGATCGAGCGGGCTACAATAAGCAGTTCTCC. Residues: CSVDRAGYNKQFS.

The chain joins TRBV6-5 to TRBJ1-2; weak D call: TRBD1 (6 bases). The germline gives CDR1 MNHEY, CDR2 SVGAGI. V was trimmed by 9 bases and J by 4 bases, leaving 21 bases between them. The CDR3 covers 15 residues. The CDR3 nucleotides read TGTGCCAGTAGCGACAAGGGGGGCGCGACCTATGGCTACACCTTC. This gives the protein CASSDKGGATYGYTF.

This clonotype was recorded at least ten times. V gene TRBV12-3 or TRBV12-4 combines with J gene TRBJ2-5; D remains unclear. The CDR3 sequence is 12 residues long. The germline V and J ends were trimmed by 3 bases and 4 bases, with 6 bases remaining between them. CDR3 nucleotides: TGTGCCAGCAGTTTTTATTCAGAGACCCAGTACTTC. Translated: CASSFYSETQYF.

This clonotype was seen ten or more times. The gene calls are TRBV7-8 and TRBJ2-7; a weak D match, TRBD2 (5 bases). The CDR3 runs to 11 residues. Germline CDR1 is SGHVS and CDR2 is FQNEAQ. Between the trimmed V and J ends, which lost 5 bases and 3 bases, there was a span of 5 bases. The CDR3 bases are TGTGCCAGCAGCCGGGGCTACGAGCAGTACTTC. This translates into CASSRGYEQYF.

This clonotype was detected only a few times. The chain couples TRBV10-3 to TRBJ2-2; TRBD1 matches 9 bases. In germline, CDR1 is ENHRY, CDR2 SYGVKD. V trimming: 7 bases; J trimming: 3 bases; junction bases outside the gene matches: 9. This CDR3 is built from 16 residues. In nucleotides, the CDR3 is TGTGCCATCAAGGCGATGACAGGGGGAGACACCGGGGAGCTGTTTTTT. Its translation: CAIKAMTGGDTGELFF.

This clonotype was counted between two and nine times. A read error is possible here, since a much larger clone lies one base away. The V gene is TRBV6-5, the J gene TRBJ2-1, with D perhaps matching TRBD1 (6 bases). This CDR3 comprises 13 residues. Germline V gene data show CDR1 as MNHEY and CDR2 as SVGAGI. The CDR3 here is CAIQKAGVNEQLF. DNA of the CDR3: TGTGCCATCCAGAAGGCAGGGGTGAATGAGCAGCTCTTC.

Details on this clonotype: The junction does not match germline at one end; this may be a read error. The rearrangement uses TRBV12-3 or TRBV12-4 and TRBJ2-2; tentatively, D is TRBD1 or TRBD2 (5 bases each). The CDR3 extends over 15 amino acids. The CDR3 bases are TGTGCCAGCGGGGTGACGGCGATGGACACCGGGGAACTGTTTTTT. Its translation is CASGVTAMDTGELFF.

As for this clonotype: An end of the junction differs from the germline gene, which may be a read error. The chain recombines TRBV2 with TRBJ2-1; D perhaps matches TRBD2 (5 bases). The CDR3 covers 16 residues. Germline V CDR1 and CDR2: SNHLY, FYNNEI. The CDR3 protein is CTSGSTKGSSYNEQFF. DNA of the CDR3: TGTACCAGCGGCAGCACTAAAGGCAGCTCCTACAATGAGCAGTTCTTC.

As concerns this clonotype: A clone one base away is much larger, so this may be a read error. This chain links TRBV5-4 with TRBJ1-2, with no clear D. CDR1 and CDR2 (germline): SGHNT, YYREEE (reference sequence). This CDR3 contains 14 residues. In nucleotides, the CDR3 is TGTGCCAGCAGCGGTGCAAGGGATACCTATGACTACACCTTC. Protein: CASSGARDTYDYTF.

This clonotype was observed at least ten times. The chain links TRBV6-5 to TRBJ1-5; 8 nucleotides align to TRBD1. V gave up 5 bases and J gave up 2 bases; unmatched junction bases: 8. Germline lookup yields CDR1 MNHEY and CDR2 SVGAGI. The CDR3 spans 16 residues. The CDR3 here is CASSNSGQGGNQPQHF. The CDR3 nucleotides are TGTGCCAGCAGTAATTCCGGACAGGGAGGCAATCAGCCCCAGCATTTT.

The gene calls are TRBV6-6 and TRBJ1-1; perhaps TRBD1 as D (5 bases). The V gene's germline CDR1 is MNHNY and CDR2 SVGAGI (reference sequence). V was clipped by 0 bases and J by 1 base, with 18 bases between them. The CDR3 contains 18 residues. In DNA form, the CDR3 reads TGTGCCAGCAGTTACTCGATCCCAGCAGGGACCGGGAACACTGAAGCTTTCTTT. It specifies CASSYSIPAGTGNTEAFF.

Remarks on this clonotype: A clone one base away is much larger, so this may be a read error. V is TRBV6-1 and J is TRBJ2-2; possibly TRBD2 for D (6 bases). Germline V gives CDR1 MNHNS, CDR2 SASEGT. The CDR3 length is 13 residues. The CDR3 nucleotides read TGTGCCAGCAGGGCGGGGCAGGTCGGGGAGCGGTTTTTT. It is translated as CASRAGQVGERFF.

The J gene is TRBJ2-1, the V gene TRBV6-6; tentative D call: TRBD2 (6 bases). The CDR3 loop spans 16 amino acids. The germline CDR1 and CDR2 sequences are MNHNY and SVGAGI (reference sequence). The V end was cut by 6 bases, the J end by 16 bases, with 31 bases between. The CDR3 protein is CASRTPLGLSVNEHFF. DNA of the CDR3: TGTGCCAGCAGGACCCCATTGGGACTCTCGGTCAATGAACATTTCTTC.